This T cell receptor beta chain was profiled in a study of cytotoxic CD8 clonotypes in ibrutinib-treated CLL. Clones were sequenced by immunoSEQ multiplex PCR, and TCRdb holds only the in-frame ones, with some missing. The sample lists around 52,000 clones; approximately 52% were seen once. V shed 2 bases and J 5 bases; nucleotides not matched to a gene: 3. Germline CDR1 is ENHRY and CDR2 is SYGVKD. The CDR3 extends over 14 amino acids. The sequence derives from a human donor with chronic lymphocytic leukemia. This chain links TRBV10-3 with TRBJ1-1, with 9 positions matching TRBD1. The sample here was PBMCs, taken after 24 months of ibrutinib treatment. For the CDR3, the DNA is TGTGCCATCAGTGAGGACAGGGGGAGGACTGAAGCTTTCTTT. It translates to CAISEDRGRTEAFF.